Below are 29 T cell receptor beta chains sequenced from a single sample in a study of blood T cell repertoires in COVID-19 (dated by TCRdb to 2018 to 2020). Library generation was performed with the immunoSEQ multiplex PCR assay. TCRdb stores this immuneACCESS table with in-frame sequences only. Part of the clones is absent; in the studies checked, under half of the shortfall reflects unresolved V genes, and no reason is known for the rest. The table for this sample lists approximately 240,000 clones; about 80% of them were counted only once. The ten most abundant clones make up 4.9% of the sample. Specimen: peripheral blood. The receptors originated from an elderly woman with active or convalescent COVID-19.

The rearrangement uses TRBV5-4 and TRBJ1-2; weak D call: TRBD1 (6 bases). The CDR3 spans 15 residues. V lost 5 bases and J lost 4, with 18 bases in between. Germline values: CDR1 SGHNT, CDR2 YYREEE (reference sequence). The DNA of the CDR3 is TGTGCCAGCAGTCGTAGCCAGGGGCGCGGCTATGGCTACACCTTC. This sequence encodes CASSRSQGRGYGYTF.

The V gene is TRBV5-1, the J gene TRBJ1-4, with D unclear. The V gene's germline CDR1 is SGHRS and CDR2 YFSETQ. V lost 2 bases and J lost 1, with 6 bases in between. The CDR3 is 14 amino acids. The CDR3 region has the DNA TGCGCCAGCAGCTTCCGGGAAACTAATGAAAAACTGTTTTTT. Its protein is CASSFRETNEKLFF.

The chain links TRBV7-9 to TRBJ1-5; D is unclear. V lost 2 bases to trimming and J lost 5 bases, with 7 bases between them. The CDR3 runs 13 residues. From germline, CDR1 is SEHNR and CDR2 FQNEAQ (reference sequence). The CDR3 region has the DNA TGTGCCAGCAGCTTAATCTCGGATCAGCCCCAGCATTTT. This encodes CASSLISDQPQHF. Looking up the rest from reference TRBV7-9 and TRBJ1-5 gives the full variable domain: DTGVSQNPRHKITKRGQNVTFRCDPISEHNRLYWYRQTLGQGPEFLTYFQNEAQLEKSRLLSDRFSAERPKGSFSTLEIQRTEQGDSAMYLCASSLISDQPQHFGDGTRLSIL.

V usage is TRBV7-8 and J usage is TRBJ2-6, with 11 nucleotides matching TRBD1. J was trimmed by 4 bases and V by 5 bases; bases with no gene match: 10. The germline V gene has CDR1 SGHVS and CDR2 FQNEAQ. The CDR3 covers 18 residues. CDR3 in amino acids: CASSPSGTGGLGANVLTF. CDR3 nucleotide sequence: TGTGCCAGCAGCCCTTCAGGGACAGGGGGGCTAGGGGCCAACGTCCTGACTTTC.

The rearrangement uses TRBV5-1 and TRBJ1-1; possible D gene TRBD1, 5 bases. Germline CDR1 and CDR2: SGHRS and YFSETQ. V gave up 2 bases and J gave up 3 bases, with 11 bases separating them. The CDR3 consists of 14 residues. CDR3 in amino acids: CASSFSLGDTEAFF. The CDR3 region has the DNA TGCGCCAGCAGCTTTAGCCTAGGGGACACTGAAGCTTTCTTT.

The rearrangement uses TRBV19 and TRBJ2-3; possibly TRBD2 for D (6 bases). CDR3 length: 16 residues. Germline values: CDR1 LNHDA, CDR2 SQIVND (reference sequence). V was trimmed by 3 bases and J by 9 bases, leaving 22 bases between them. The DNA of the CDR3 is TGTGCCAGTAGTATGGGGCGGGGCGGGCCGGAGGGAACGCAGTATTTT. Translation: CASSMGRGGPEGTQYF.

The chain is built from TRBV10-3 and TRBJ1-4; no firm D call. V lost 6 bases, J lost 5 bases, and 13 bases lay in between. The germline gives CDR1 ENHRY, CDR2 SYGVKD. The CDR3 has 14 amino acids. The CDR3 protein is CAISPGAGNEKLFF. CDR3 DNA sequence: TGTGCCATCAGCCCGGGAGCGGGAAATGAAAAACTGTTTTTT.

This clone was seen ten or more times. The chain links TRBV29-1 to TRBJ2-1; 7 nucleotides agree with TRBD2. The CDR3 covers 13 residues. The germline gives CDR1 SQVTM, CDR2 ANQGSEA. The junction had 8 bases not matched to a gene; V was cut back by 6 bases and J by 6 bases. CDR3 nucleotide sequence: TGCAGCGTCCCCGAGGGAGGGCCCAATGAGCAGTTCTTC. This gives the protein CSVPEGGPNEQFF.

This clone was observed once. This sequence joins TRBV2 and TRBJ1-6; D is unclear. Germline assignment: CDR1 SNHLY and CDR2 FYNNEI. This CDR3 region has 12 residues. V was clipped by 3 bases and J by 6 bases, with 3 bases between them. CDR3 in DNA: TGTGCCAGCAGTGACTCTAATTCACCCCTCCACTTT. Its protein product is CASSDSNSPLHF.

The rearrangement joins TRBV10-3 to TRBJ2-2; 12 nucleotides align to TRBD1. The CDR3 loop spans 13 amino acids. Germline loops: CDR1 ENHRY, CDR2 SYGVKD. Unmatched junction bases numbered 2, after V lost 8 bases and J lost 7 bases. The CDR3 coding sequence is TGTGCCATCGGGACAGGGGGCCACGGGGAGCTGTTTTTT. This encodes CAIGTGGHGELFF.

The chain uses TRBV6-5 and TRBJ2-1; 11 positions agree with TRBD2. The germline CDR1 and CDR2 sequences are MNHEY and SVGAGI. The V and J ends lost 4 bases and 2 bases, in that order; junction bases with no gene match: 4. The CDR3 extends over 16 amino acids. CDR3 nucleotides: TGTGCCAGCAGTTCCAATAGCGGGAGGGCCTACAATGAGCAGTTCTTC. This codes for CASSSNSGRAYNEQFF.

The V and J genes are TRBV18 and TRBJ1-2; 10 nucleotides match TRBD1. This CDR3 contains 14 residues. Germline assignment: CDR1 KGHSH and CDR2 LQKENI. The ends lost 3 bases at V and 7 bases at J; junction bases unmatched: 5. The CDR3 region has the DNA TGTGCCAGCTCACCGGGACAGGGGTACGGTGGCTACACCTTC. Amino acid sequence: CASSPGQGYGGYTF.

J is TRBJ1-4 and V is TRBV28; D unclear. The CDR3 runs 12 residues. The V and J ends lost 5 bases and 8 bases respectively, with 9 bases between them. The germline CDR1 and CDR2 sequences are MDHEN and SYDVKM. The CDR3 spells CASSPHSEKLFF. The CDR3 DNA sequence: TGTGCCAGCAGTCCTCACTCCGAAAAACTGTTTTTT.

The chain carries TRBV12-3 or TRBV12-4 and TRBJ2-7; 7 bases map to TRBD1. The CDR3 covers 13 residues. V dropped 6 bases and J dropped 5; count of bases not matched to a gene: 7. The CDR3: CASRFTGADEQYF. CDR3 DNA: TGTGCCAGCAGGTTTACAGGGGCAGACGAGCAGTACTTC.

J is TRBJ2-2 and V is TRBV2; 14 bases map to TRBD2. The J segment lost 3 bases and the V segment lost 7 bases, leaving 1 base of the junction unmatched. The CDR3 covers 15 residues. Germline assignment: CDR1 SNHLY and CDR2 FYNNEI. The CDR3, as DNA: TGTGCCAGCACGGGACTAGCGGGGGACACCGGGGAGCTGTTTTTT. It specifies CASTGLAGDTGELFF.

This clone came up once. The chain couples TRBV15 to TRBJ2-2; 8 nucleotides agree with TRBD1. Germline V gives CDR1 LNHNV, CDR2 YYDKDF (reference sequence). With 3 bases clipped from V and 8 bases from J, the junction kept 5 bases outside the gene matches. The CDR3 extends over 14 amino acids. In DNA, the CDR3 is TGTGCCACCAGCAGCGCCAGGGGGCGGGGGGAGCTGTTTTTT. Translation: CATSSARGRGELFF.

The CDR3 region is CASSLEPYNEQFF. CDR3 sequence (DNA): TGCGCCAGCAGCTTGGAGCCCTACAATGAGCAGTTCTTC. This rearrangement joins TRBV5-1 to TRBJ2-1; D not certain. Germline assignment: CDR1 SGHRS and CDR2 YFSETQ. The CDR3 is 13 residues long. V was pared by 0 bases and J by 2 bases, with 3 bases between.

V usage is TRBV7-2 and J usage is TRBJ1-1, with 7 bases identical to TRBD1. Germline-derived CDR1 and CDR2 are SGHTA and FQGNSA. V was pared by 6 bases and J by 7 bases, with 8 bases of the junction left unmatched. The CDR3 runs 13 residues. Here the CDR3 DNA reads TGTGCCAGCAGTTTGACAGGGAACGGTGAAGCTTTCTTT. Its protein product is CASSLTGNGEAFF. Filled out from reference TRBV7-2 and TRBJ1-1, the complete variable domain reads GAGVSQSPSNKVTEKGKDVELRCDPISGHTALYWYRQSLGQGLEFLIYFQGNSAPDKSGLPSDRFSAERTGGSVSTLTIQRTQQEDSAVYLCASSLTGNGEAFFGQGTRLTVV.

The genes are TRBV19 and TRBJ2-7, with 8 positions matching TRBD1. Germline CDR1 reads LNHDA; CDR2 reads SQIVND (reference sequence). With V trimmed by 6 bases and J by 1 base, 5 bases remained unmatched. The CDR3 runs to 14 residues. This CDR3 reads CASRRRDRSYEQYF. The DNA for the CDR3 is TGTGCCAGTAGGCGCCGGGACAGGTCCTACGAGCAGTACTTC. The full variable domain, completed using reference TRBV19 and TRBJ2-7, is DGGITQSPKYLFRKEGQNVTLSCEQNLNHDAMYWYRQDPGQGLRLIYYSQIVNDFQKGDIAEGYSVSREKKESFPLTVTSAQKNPTAFYLCASRRRDRSYEQYFGPGTRLTVT.

The chain couples TRBV15 to TRBJ2-6; 11 nucleotides line up with TRBD1. The CDR3 is 18 amino acids. J was trimmed by 2 bases and V by 0 bases; bases with no gene match: 3. The germline V gene has CDR1 LNHNV and CDR2 YYDKDF (reference sequence). DNA of the CDR3: TGTGCCACCAGCAGAGACGGACAGGGGGCTACTGGGGCCAACGTCCTGACTTTC. It yields the protein CATSRDGQGATGANVLTF.

The rearrangement joins TRBV7-9 to TRBJ2-3; 13 positions agree with TRBD2. The CDR3 contains 16 residues. With 4 bases clipped from V and 1 base from J, the junction kept 2 bases outside the gene matches. The germline CDR1 and CDR2 sequences are SEHNR and FQNEAQ (reference sequence). CDR3 sequence (DNA): TGTGCCAGCAGCTCAGGACTAGCGGGAGGCACAGATACGCAGTATTTT. It specifies CASSSGLAGGTDTQYF.

This clone was seen only a few times. The identical CDR3 is also encoded by other nucleotide sequences in the sample. The V and J genes are TRBV5-1 and TRBJ1-1; 9 nucleotides agree with TRBD1. Trimming removed 0 bases from V and 4 bases from J; junction bases left unmatched: 1. The CDR3 extends over 14 amino acids. Germline CDR1 reads SGHRS; CDR2 reads YFSETQ. The CDR3 DNA is TGCGCCAGCAGCTTGGGACAGGGGGGCACTGAAGCTTTCTTT. As protein: CASSLGQGGTEAFF.

The CDR3 protein is CAISDPGQPEGGNTIYF. CDR3 nucleotide sequence: TGTGCCATCAGTGACCCGGGACAGCCAGAGGGCGGAAACACCATATATTTT. V usage is TRBV10-3 and J usage is TRBJ1-3, with 7 bases that match TRBD1. The CDR3 sequence is 17 residues long. V shed 3 bases, J shed 4 bases, and the junction held 12 bases outside the gene matches. Germline CDR1 and CDR2: ENHRY and SYGVKD.

This chain uses TRBV7-9 with TRBJ1-1; possibly TRBD1 for D (5 bases). V lost 5 bases and J 3 bases, leaving 19 bases between the germline ends. The CDR3 runs 16 residues. CDR1 is SEHNR and CDR2 is FQNEAQ in the germline V gene (reference sequence). The CDR3 DNA reads TGTGCCAGCAGCATCAAATTCGGGGGAAGGGACACTGAAGCTTTCTTT. Its translation: CASSIKFGGRDTEAFF. The full variable domain, with the rest looked up from reference TRBV7-9 and TRBJ1-1, is DTGVSQNPRHKITKRGQNVTFRCDPISEHNRLYWYRQTLGQGPEFLTYFQNEAQLEKSRLLSDRFSAERPKGSFSTLEIQRTEQGDSAMYLCASSIKFGGRDTEAFFGQGTRLTVV.

The chain joins TRBV5-1 to TRBJ2-1; 7 nucleotides align to TRBD1. CDR1 SGHRS and CDR2 YFSETQ come from the germline V gene. The CDR3 is 16 residues long. Trimming cost V 0 bases and J 0 bases; bases outside gene matches: 3. Here the CDR3 reads CASSLGQGVSYNEQFF. The CDR3 DNA reads TGCGCCAGCAGCTTGGGACAGGGAGTCTCCTACAATGAGCAGTTCTTC. Looking up the rest from reference TRBV5-1 and TRBJ2-1 gives the full variable domain: KAGVTQTPRYLIKTRGQQVTLSCSPISGHRSVSWYQQTPGQGLQFLFEYFSETQRNKGNFPGRFSGRQFSNSRSEMNVSTLELGDSALYLCASSLGQGVSYNEQFFGPGTRLTVL.

The DNA of the CDR3 is TGTGCCAGCAGTGAATCCTCCGGGACAGGAAACATTCAGTACTTC. The encoded protein is CASSESSGTGNIQYF. The chain recombines TRBV2 with TRBJ2-4; 8 nucleotides align to TRBD1. Looked up from germline, CDR1 is SNHLY and CDR2 is FYNNEI. This CDR3 comprises 15 residues. V lost 2 bases, J lost 6 bases, and 6 bases stayed unmatched.

J is TRBJ2-7 and V is TRBV15, with D perhaps matching TRBD1 (8 bases). Per germline, CDR1 LNHNV and CDR2 YYDKDF (reference sequence). The V end lost 0 bases, the J end lost 4 bases, and 16 bases lay between the germline ends. The CDR3 is 16 amino acids. The DNA of the CDR3 is TGTGCCACCAGCAGAGATCTCTTACAGGGGGGGTACGAGCAGTACTTC. Translating it yields CATSRDLLQGGYEQYF.

The chain links TRBV19 to TRBJ2-7; 7 nucleotides line up with TRBD2. The germline V gene has CDR1 LNHDA and CDR2 SQIVND (reference sequence). The V segment lost 3 bases and the J segment 2 bases; nucleotides outside the gene matches: 7. This CDR3 is built from 15 residues. CDR3 sequence (DNA): TGTGCCAGTAGTATGGGGGAGGGCCGTACCTACGAGCAGTACTTC. Translating gives CASSMGEGRTYEQYF.

The rearrangement uses TRBV6-2 or TRBV6-3 and TRBJ2-7; maybe TRBD1 (6 bases). CDR1 MNHEY and CDR2 SVGEGT come from the germline V gene. The CDR3 loop spans 15 amino acids. V was shortened by 6 bases and J by 6 bases, with 21 bases between the two germline ends. The CDR3 loop is CASSYQPSGDGEQYF. The DNA of the CDR3 is TGTGCCAGCAGCTATCAACCCTCAGGGGATGGCGAGCAGTACTTC.